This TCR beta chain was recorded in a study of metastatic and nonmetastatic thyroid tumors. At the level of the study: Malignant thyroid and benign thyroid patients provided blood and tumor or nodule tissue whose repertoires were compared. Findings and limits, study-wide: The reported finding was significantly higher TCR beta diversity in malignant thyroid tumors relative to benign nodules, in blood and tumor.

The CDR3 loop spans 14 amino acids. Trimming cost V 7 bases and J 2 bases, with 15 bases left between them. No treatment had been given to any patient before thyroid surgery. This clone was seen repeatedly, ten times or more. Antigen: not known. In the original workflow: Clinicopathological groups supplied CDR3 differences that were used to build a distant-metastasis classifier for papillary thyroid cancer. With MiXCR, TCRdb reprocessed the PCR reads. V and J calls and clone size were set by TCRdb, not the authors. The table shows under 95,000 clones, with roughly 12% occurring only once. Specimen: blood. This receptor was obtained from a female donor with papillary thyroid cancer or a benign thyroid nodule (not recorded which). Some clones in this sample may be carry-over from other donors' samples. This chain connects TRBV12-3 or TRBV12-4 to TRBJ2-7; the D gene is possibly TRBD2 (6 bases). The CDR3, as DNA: TGTGCCAGCACCCTAGGGGCTAGCGCCTACGAGCAGTACTTC. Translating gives CASTLGASAYEQYF.